In its sample, the clone carrying this TCR beta chain was seen a few times. This CDR3 comprises 14 residues. TCRdb recomputed calls from the PCR reads with MiXCR, one row per CDR3 protein. The sample yields under 2,500 distinct CDR3 sequences, roughly 23% seen once. These data originate in a study of immune characterization of retroperitoneal liposarcoma. The clonotype was recovered from a male donor with retroperitoneal liposarcoma. This chain links TRBV12-3 or TRBV12-4 with TRBJ2-1; a weak D match, TRBD1 (9 bases). Gene TRBJ2-7 matches the end of the DNA better, so the J call may be wrong. Material for sequencing was tumor tissue. CDR3 DNA: TGTGCCGGACACAGGGGGCGGGGGGCGTACGAGCAGTACTTC. Amino acids: CAGHRGRGAYEQYF.